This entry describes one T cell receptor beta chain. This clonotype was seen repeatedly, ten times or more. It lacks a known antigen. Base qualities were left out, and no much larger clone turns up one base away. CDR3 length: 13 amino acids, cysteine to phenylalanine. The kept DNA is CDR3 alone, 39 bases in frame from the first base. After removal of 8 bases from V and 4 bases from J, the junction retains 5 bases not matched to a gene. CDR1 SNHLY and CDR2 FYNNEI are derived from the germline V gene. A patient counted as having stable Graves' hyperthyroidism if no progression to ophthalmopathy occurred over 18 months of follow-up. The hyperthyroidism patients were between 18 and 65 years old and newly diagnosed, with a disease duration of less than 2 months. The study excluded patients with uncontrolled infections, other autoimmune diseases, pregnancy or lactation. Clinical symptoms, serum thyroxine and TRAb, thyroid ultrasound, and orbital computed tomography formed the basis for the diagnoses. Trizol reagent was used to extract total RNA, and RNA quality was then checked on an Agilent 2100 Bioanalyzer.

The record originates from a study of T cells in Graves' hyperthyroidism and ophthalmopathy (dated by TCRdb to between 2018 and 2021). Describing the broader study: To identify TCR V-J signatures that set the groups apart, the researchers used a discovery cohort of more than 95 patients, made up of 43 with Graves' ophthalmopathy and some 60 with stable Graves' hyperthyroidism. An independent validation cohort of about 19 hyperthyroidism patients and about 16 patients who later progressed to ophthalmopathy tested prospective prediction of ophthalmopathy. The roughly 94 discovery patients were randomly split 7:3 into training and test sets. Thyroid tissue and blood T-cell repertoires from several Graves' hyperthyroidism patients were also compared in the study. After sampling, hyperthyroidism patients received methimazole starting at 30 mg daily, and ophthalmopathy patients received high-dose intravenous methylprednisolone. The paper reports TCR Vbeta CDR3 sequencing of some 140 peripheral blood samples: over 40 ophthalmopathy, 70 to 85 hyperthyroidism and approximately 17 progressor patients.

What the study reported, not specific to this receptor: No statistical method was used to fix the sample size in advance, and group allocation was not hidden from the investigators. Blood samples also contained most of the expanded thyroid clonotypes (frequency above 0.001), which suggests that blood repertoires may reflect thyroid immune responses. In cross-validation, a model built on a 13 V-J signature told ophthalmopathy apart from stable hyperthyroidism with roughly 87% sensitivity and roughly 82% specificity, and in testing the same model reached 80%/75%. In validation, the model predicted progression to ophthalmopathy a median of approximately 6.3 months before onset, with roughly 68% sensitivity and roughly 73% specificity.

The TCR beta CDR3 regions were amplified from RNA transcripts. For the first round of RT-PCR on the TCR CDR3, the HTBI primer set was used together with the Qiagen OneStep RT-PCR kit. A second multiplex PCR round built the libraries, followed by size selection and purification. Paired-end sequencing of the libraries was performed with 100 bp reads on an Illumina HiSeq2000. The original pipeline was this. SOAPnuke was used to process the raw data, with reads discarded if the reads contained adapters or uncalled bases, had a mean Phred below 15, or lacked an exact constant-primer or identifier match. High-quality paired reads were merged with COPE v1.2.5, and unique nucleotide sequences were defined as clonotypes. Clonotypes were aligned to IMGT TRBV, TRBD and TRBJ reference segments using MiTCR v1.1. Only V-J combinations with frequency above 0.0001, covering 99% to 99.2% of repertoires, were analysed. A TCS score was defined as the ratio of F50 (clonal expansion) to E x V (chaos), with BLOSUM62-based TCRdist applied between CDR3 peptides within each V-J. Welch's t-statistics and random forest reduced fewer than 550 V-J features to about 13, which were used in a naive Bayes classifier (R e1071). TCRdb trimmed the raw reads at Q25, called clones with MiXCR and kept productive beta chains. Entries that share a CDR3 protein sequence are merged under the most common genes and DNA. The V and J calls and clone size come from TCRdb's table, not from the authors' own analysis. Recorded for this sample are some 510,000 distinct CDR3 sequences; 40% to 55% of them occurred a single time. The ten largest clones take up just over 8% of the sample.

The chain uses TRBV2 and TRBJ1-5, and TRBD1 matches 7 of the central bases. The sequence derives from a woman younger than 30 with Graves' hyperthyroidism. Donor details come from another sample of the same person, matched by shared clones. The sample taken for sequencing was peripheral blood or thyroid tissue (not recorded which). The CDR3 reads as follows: CASVRDRNQPQHF. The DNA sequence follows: TGTGCCAGCGTCCGGGACAGAAATCAGCCCCAGCATTTT.